The T cell receptor (beta chain) under discussion was sequenced for a study of radiotherapy plus CTLA-4 blockade in lung cancer. The wider study: Objective response was observed in approximately 18% of patients, and disease control in 31%.

V was cut by 0 bases and J by 1 base, with 3 bases left in between. CDR1 is SGHAT and CDR2 is FQNNGV in the germline V gene. The CDR3 totals 13 residues. Produced via immunoSEQ multiplex PCR; TCRdb's table is partial and in-frame only. The table lists roughly 100,000 clones, about 84% of them singletons. The starting material was peripheral blood, obtained from a patient treated with radiotherapy plus ipilimumab. The gene calls are TRBV11-2 and TRBJ2-5; D gene uncertain. The receptor was derived from a human donor with non-small cell lung cancer that progressed on radiotherapy plus ipilimumab. Some clones in this sample may be carry-over from other donors' samples. The CDR3 protein is CASSLEFQETQYF. In DNA, the CDR3 is TGTGCCAGCAGCTTAGAGTTCCAAGAGACCCAGTACTTC.